These 3 T cell receptor beta chains originate from one sample sequenced in a study of identical twins. TCRdb passed the 5' RACE reads through MiXCR, listing each CDR3 protein once. Seen here are around 220,000 distinct CDR3 sequences, over 12% observed once, and the top ten hold 8.8%. The sample was memory (CD45RO+) T cells sorted from blood. The receptor source for this set is a woman in her late teens or twenties in good health.

This clonotype was detected ten times or more. The chain uses TRBV20-1 and TRBJ2-1, with 10 nucleotides matching TRBD2. The CDR3 runs to 15 residues. The V gene end was trimmed by 0 bases and the J gene end by 4 bases; junction bases not matched to a gene: 3. The germline V gene encodes CDR1 DFQATT and CDR2 SNEGSKA (reference sequence). The CDR3 protein is CSARDASGGYNEQFF. The CDR3 DNA reads as TGCAGTGCTAGAGATGCTAGCGGGGGTTACAATGAGCAGTTCTTC.

The chain uses TRBV20-1 and TRBJ2-5, with 9 bases that match TRBD2. The junction had 7 bases not matched to a gene; V was cut back by 5 bases and J by 3 bases. This CDR3 is 14 amino acids long. The germline V gene encodes CDR1 DFQATT and CDR2 SNEGSKA (reference sequence). CDR3 protein: CSALPLAGKETQYF. The CDR3 DNA is TGCAGTGCTCTCCCCCTAGCGGGGAAAGAGACCCAGTACTTC.

The genes are TRBV5-1 and TRBJ2-5, with a tentative D call TRBD2 (7 bases). Trimming pared 4 bases from V and 4 bases from J, leaving 14 bases between. CDR3 length: 14 residues. Germline assignment: CDR1 SGHRS and CDR2 YFSETQ. The CDR3, as DNA: TGCGCCAGCAGCCCCCGGGCGGGGGCAGAGACCCAGTACTTC. Encoded protein: CASSPRAGAETQYF. Full variable domain (remainder filled in from reference TRBV5-1 and TRBJ2-5): KAGVTQTPRYLIKTRGQQVTLSCSPISGHRSVSWYQQTPGQGLQFLFEYFSETQRNKGNFPGRFSGRQFSNSRSEMNVSTLELGDSALYLCASSPRAGAETQYFGPGTRLLVL.